The 28 T cell receptor beta chains listed next were all sequenced from one sample in a study of T cells in Graves' hyperthyroidism and ophthalmopathy. Amplified TCR beta CDR3 regions came from RNA transcripts. HTBI primers drove first-round RT-PCR of the TCR CDR3. TCRdb recomputed calls from the multiplex PCR reads with MiXCR, one row per CDR3 protein. The sample holds a few hundred thousand distinct CDR3 sequences; about 15% are singletons and the top ten take approximately 18%. Sequencing used blood. These receptors all stem from a woman aged 18 to 35 with Graves' ophthalmopathy.

In this sample, this clonotype turned up a few times. It may be a read error: a sequence one base away is much more abundant. Because the CDR3 is missing its conserved closing phenylalanine or tryptophan, this is likely a read error. The chain carries TRBV28 and TRBJ1-5; 10 nucleotides align to TRBD1. J gave up 7 bases and V 5 bases, and 5 bases lay outside the gene matches. The V gene's germline CDR1 is MDHEN and CDR2 SYDVKM. CDR3 size: 14 residues. Here the CDR3 DNA reads TGTGCCAGCAGTACCCGACAGGGGGCCCAGCCCCAGCATCTT. It specifies CASSTRQGAQPQHL.

This clonotype was picked up many times. The rearrangement uses TRBV20-1 and TRBJ1-1; TRBD1 matches at 8 bases. Trimming removed 0 bases from V and 0 bases from J; junction bases left unmatched: 3. The germline V gene encodes CDR1 DFQATT and CDR2 SNEGSKA (reference sequence). This CDR3 is built from 15 residues. The CDR3 nucleotides are TGCAGTGCTAGAGATCTCAGGGGGCTGAACACTGAAGCTTTCTTT. Its protein product is CSARDLRGLNTEAFF.

This clonotype was observed a few times. The gene calls are TRBV30 and TRBJ2-1, with 12 bases matching TRBD2. CDR3 length: 14 amino acids. Germline V gene lookup returns CDR1 GTSNPN and CDR2 SVGIG (reference sequence). After removal of 2 bases from V and 9 bases from J, the junction contained 5 bases not matched to a gene. Here the CDR3 DNA reads TGTGCCTGGAGTCTTTCTAGCGGGAGGGCTGAGCAGTTCTTC. Translated: CAWSLSSGRAEQFF.

The chain is built from TRBV20-1 and TRBJ1-3; D possibly corresponds to TRBD1 (5 bases). The CDR3 runs to 14 residues. Trimming removed 1 base from V and 7 bases from J, with 14 bases in between. Germline V lookup: CDR1 DFQATT, CDR2 SNEGSKA (reference sequence). Here the CDR3 reads CSARVGVLGNTIYF. Written as DNA, the CDR3 is TGCAGTGCTAGAGTAGGGGTCCTCGGCAACACCATATATTTT.

This clonotype was counted at least ten times. The chain uses TRBV28 and TRBJ1-2; D might be TRBD1 (6 bases). The V gene lost 7 bases and the J gene lost 2 bases, with 14 bases spanning the gap. The CDR3 length is 14 residues. Germline V CDR1 and CDR2: MDHEN, SYDVKM. In DNA form, the CDR3 reads TGTGCCAGCACCCACACAGGGCAAAACTATGGCTACACCTTC. Protein: CASTHTGQNYGYTF.

The table lists this clonotype with many counts. The chain uses TRBV7-2 and TRBJ2-7, with 10 bases aligning to TRBD2. The CDR3 extends over 15 amino acids. With 5 bases clipped from V and 3 bases from J, the junction kept 7 bases outside the gene matches. The germline CDR1 and CDR2 sequences are SGHTA and FQGNSA. The CDR3 reads CASSPTSGTFYEQYF. CDR3 sequence (DNA): TGTGCCAGCAGCCCAACTAGCGGGACCTTCTACGAGCAGTACTTC.

This chain links TRBV20-1 with TRBJ1-3, with D possibly TRBD1 on 5 matching bases. The CDR3 has 17 amino acids. CDR1 and CDR2 from the germline V gene are DFQATT and SNEGSKA (reference sequence). V was clipped by 0 bases and J by 2 bases, with 17 bases between them. The CDR3 region has the DNA TGCAGTGCTAGAGATCCGGTTTTGGGGGGGACTGGAAACACCATATATTTT. It translates to CSARDPVLGGTGNTIYF.

This clonotype has ten or more counts. V gene TRBV11-2 combines with J gene TRBJ1-1, with TRBD1 identical over 7 bases. Germline CDR1 reads SGHAT; CDR2 reads FQNNGV. Unmatched junction bases numbered 8, after V lost 3 bases and J lost 10 bases. This CDR3 is 13 amino acids long. The CDR3, as DNA: TGTGCCAGCAGCTTTACAGGGGAGGGTGGAGCTTTCTTT. Translating gives CASSFTGEGGAFF.

In this sample, this clonotype turned up a few times. V and J are TRBV20-1 and TRBJ2-1, with D possibly being TRBD2 (5 bases). From germline, CDR1 is DFQATT and CDR2 SNEGSKA (reference sequence). The CDR3 is made up of 14 amino acids. V lost 2 bases and J lost 6, with 14 bases in between. CDR3 coding DNA: TGCAGTGCTAGATGCCCCGGGGAAGCCAATGAGCAGTTCTTC. Protein sequence: CSARCPGEANEQFF.

The genes are TRBV30 and TRBJ2-4; 9 bases map to TRBD1. J was trimmed by 1 base and V by 0 bases; bases with no gene match: 4. This CDR3 contains 16 residues. From germline, CDR1 is GTSNPN and CDR2 SVGIG (reference sequence). The CDR3 loop is CAWSVTGGDAKNIQYF. The CDR3 DNA reads as TGTGCCTGGAGTGTAACAGGGGGCGATGCCAAAAACATTCAGTACTTC.

The genes are TRBV19 and TRBJ2-1, with 8 bases matching TRBD2. CDR1 is LNHDA and CDR2 is SQIVND in the germline V gene (reference sequence). The CDR3 is 15 amino acids. V dropped 3 bases and J dropped 7; count of bases not matched to a gene: 8. CDR3 DNA sequence: TGTGCCAGTAGTATGGCTAGCGGGTACTTTAATGAGCAGTTCTTC. Translated: CASSMASGYFNEQFF.

V usage is TRBV9 and J usage is TRBJ2-2, with TRBD1 matching over 8 bases. The germline CDR1 and CDR2 sequences are SGDLS and YYNGEE. V trimming: 0 bases; J trimming: 7 bases; junction bases outside the gene matches: 5. There are 15 residues in the CDR3. The CDR3 region is CASSVGTGSIGELFF. The CDR3 nucleotides read TGTGCCAGCAGCGTAGGGACAGGGAGCATCGGGGAGCTGTTTTTT.

This clonotype has a handful of counts. The chain combines TRBV4-1 with TRBJ1-2; D is possibly TRBD1 (6 bases). Trimming stripped 5 bases from V and 8 bases from J, with 21 bases between. The CDR3 has 15 residues. CDR1 and CDR2 from the germline V gene are MGHRA and YSYEKL. The CDR3 loop is CASSDLSSGVEGYTF. The CDR3 DNA reads TGCGCCAGCAGCGACTTAAGTTCAGGGGTCGAGGGCTACACCTTC.

The CDR3 DNA follows: TGTGCCAGCGGAATACAGGGGGCAAATCAGCCCCAGCATTTT. Its translation is CASGIQGANQPQHF. The chain is built from TRBV27 and TRBJ1-5, with 9 positions matching TRBD1. J gave up 4 bases and V 8 bases, and 6 bases lay outside the gene matches. The germline gives CDR1 MNHEY, CDR2 SMNVEV (reference sequence). This CDR3 contains 14 residues.

The rearrangement joins TRBV4-1 to TRBJ1-6, with 8 positions matching TRBD1. The V gene's germline CDR1 is MGHRA and CDR2 YSYEKL. Trimming cost V 1 base and J 7 bases; bases outside gene matches: 6. The CDR3 spans 16 residues. The CDR3 region is CASSQAAGGRNSPLHF. The CDR3 region has the DNA TGCGCCAGCAGCCAAGCAGCAGGGGGCAGAAATTCACCCCTCCACTTT.

The table lists this clonotype with many counts. This sequence joins TRBV5-1 and TRBJ2-7; TRBD1 aligns across 10 bases. Germline loops: CDR1 SGHRS, CDR2 YFSETQ. The CDR3 runs 14 residues. Losses at the gene ends were 0 bases for V and 4 bases for J; bases not matched to a gene: 1. The CDR3 loop reads CASSLGGQGYEQYF. For the CDR3, the DNA is TGCGCCAGCAGCTTGGGGGGACAGGGGTACGAGCAGTACTTC.

This clonotype was seen more than once but under ten times. The rearrangement joins TRBV29-1 to TRBJ2-3; maybe TRBD2 (7 bases). Germline-derived CDR1 and CDR2 are SQVTM and ANQGSEA. Between the trimmed V and J ends, which lost 6 bases and 6 bases, there was a span of 25 bases. This CDR3 comprises 16 residues. The CDR3 reads CSVDWGGISGVDTQYF. The CDR3, as DNA: TGCAGCGTCGATTGGGGGGGCATATCGGGGGTGGATACGCAGTATTTT.

At least ten counts were recorded for this clonotype. J is TRBJ2-1 and V is TRBV6-1; TRBD2 matches at 8 bases. The CDR3 is 15 amino acids. Germline values: CDR1 MNHNS, CDR2 SASEGT. Trimming removed 6 bases from V and 2 bases from J; junction bases left unmatched: 6. DNA of the CDR3: TGTGCCAGCAGCAGGAGCGGGAGCACCTACAATGAGCAGTTCTTC. Amino acids: CASSRSGSTYNEQFF.

This clonotype came up a few times. CDR3 coding DNA: TGTGCCAGCAGTAGATCCTTCGGGCAGTCCTACAATGAGCAGTTCTTC. This codes for CASSRSFGQSYNEQFF. V gene TRBV5-4 combines with J gene TRBJ2-1; D gene uncertain. Looked up from germline, CDR1 is SGHNT and CDR2 is YYREEE (reference sequence). The CDR3 length is 16 residues. The V and J ends lost 5 bases and 1 base respectively, with 16 bases between them.

This clonotype was seen a few times. The chain combines TRBV20-1 with TRBJ2-1, with D maybe TRBD2 (6 bases). Germline V gene lookup returns CDR1 DFQATT and CDR2 SNEGSKA (reference sequence). This CDR3 has 18 amino acids. The V and J ends lost 0 bases and 0 bases respectively, with 18 bases between them. CDR3 DNA: TGCAGTGCTAGAGAAAACCCCCTAGCGCGAAGCTCCTACAATGAGCAGTTCTTC. It codes for CSARENPLARSSYNEQFF.

This sequence joins TRBV10-3 and TRBJ2-2, with D possibly being TRBD2 (6 bases). V lost 4 bases to trimming and J lost 1 base, with 10 bases between them. The CDR3 has 15 residues. Germline V CDR1 and CDR2: ENHRY, SYGVKD. In nucleotides, the CDR3 is TGTGCCATCAGTGGAGGGACTGTGAACACCGGGGAGCTGTTTTTT. Translated, it gives CAISGGTVNTGELFF.

This clonotype was detected many times. The rearrangement uses TRBV30 and TRBJ2-6; TRBD2 matches 7 bases. Germline loops: CDR1 GTSNPN, CDR2 SVGIG (reference sequence). This CDR3 has 16 residues. Trimming removed 7 bases from V and 2 bases from J; junction bases left unmatched: 11. The CDR3 DNA sequence: TGTGCCTCCTCTCGCGGGAGAGTAGCTGGGGCCAACGTCCTGACTTTC. It codes for CASSRGRVAGANVLTF.

In this sample, this clonotype turned up many times. The genes are TRBV30 and TRBJ2-5; 7 nucleotides agree with TRBD1. Germline V CDR1 and CDR2: GTSNPN, SVGIG (reference sequence). The CDR3 runs to 15 residues. The J segment lost 7 bases and the V segment lost 2 bases, leaving 13 bases of the junction unmatched. The CDR3 DNA follows: TGTGCCTGGAGTCCCCTCGAACGGACAGGAGGGACCCAGTACTTC. Translation: CAWSPLERTGGTQYF.

This clonotype was observed at least ten times. The chain recombines TRBV7-8 with TRBJ2-4; TRBD1 agrees at 8 bases. CDR1 is SGHVS, CDR2 FQNEAQ, per germline. The CDR3 consists of 13 residues. The V segment lost 3 bases and the J segment 7 bases; nucleotides outside the gene matches: 2. This CDR3 reads CASSLNRGNIQYF. The DNA for the CDR3 is TGTGCCAGCAGCTTGAACAGGGGGAACATTCAGTACTTC.

This clonotype occurred many times. An end of the junction differs from the germline gene, which may be a read error. The chain combines TRBV5-1 with TRBJ1-1; the D is unclear. CDR1 SGHRS and CDR2 YFSETQ come from the germline V gene. This CDR3 has 14 amino acids. CDR3 loop: CASSLGAGNTEAFF. Written as DNA, the CDR3 is TGTGCCAGCAGCTTAGGAGCGGGGAACACTGAAGCTTTCTTT.

Points on this clonotype: A read error is possible here, since a much larger clone lies one base away. The CDR3 region is CASSRASGGRADTQYF. The CDR3 nucleotides read TGTGCCAGCAGCAGAGCTAGCGGAGGGAGAGCAGATACGCAGTATTTT. V is TRBV6-1 and J is TRBJ2-3, with 7 positions matching TRBD2. Germline CDR1 MNHNS, CDR2 SASEGT. After removal of 6 bases from V and 4 bases from J, the junction contained 13 bases not matched to a gene. This CDR3 is built from 16 residues.

This clonotype was observed many times. The chain is built from TRBV30 and TRBJ1-2, with 9 nucleotides matching TRBD1. Germline V CDR1 and CDR2: GTSNPN, SVGIG (reference sequence). V lost 1 base and J lost 4; bases outside the gene matches: 4. The CDR3 totals 14 residues. CDR3 amino acids: CAWSGGQGSYGYTF. In DNA, the CDR3 is TGTGCCTGGAGTGGCGGACAGGGGAGCTATGGCTACACCTTC.

CDR3 in amino acids: CASSPSGGDSYNEQFF. In nucleotides, the CDR3 is TGTGCCAGCAGCCCCAGCGGGGGGGACTCCTACAATGAGCAGTTCTTC. V and J are TRBV7-2 and TRBJ2-1; TRBD2 agrees at 10 bases. CDR1 and CDR2 from the germline V gene are SGHTA and FQGNSA. With 5 bases clipped from V and 0 bases from J, the junction kept 4 bases outside the gene matches. The CDR3 has 16 residues.